A selection of T cell receptor beta chains follows, all from one sample in a study of T cell responses to AZD1222 COVID-19 vaccine. TCRdb's table, derived via immunoSEQ multiplex PCR, lists solely in-frame clones and lacks some. The sample includes around 150,000 clones, 90% to 95% of them seen just once. The sample was peripheral blood, taken 28 days after the second AZD1222 dose. Receptor source: an adult who received the AZD1222 COVID-19 vaccine. Each CDR3 is given with its conserved first and last residue. The D gene is left open where the match is weak. For some rows the clone size is stated as once, few or many, or as a class when expanded; others skip it.

d_call j_call clone_size v_call cdr3_nt cdr3_aa
- TRBJ2-1 - TRBV4-1 TGCGCCAGCAGCCAAGAGCCGAGCTCCTACAATGAGCAGTTCTTC CASSQEPSSYNEQFF
TRBD1 TRBJ1-1 once TRBV5-1 TGCGCCAGCAGGGTCCAGGGGGAGAACACTGAAGCTTTCTTT CASRVQGENTEAFF
- TRBJ1-6 - TRBV2 TGTGCCAGCAGTGAAGTTAGAACAGGTGGCCCGAAACCCCTCCACTTT CASSEVRTGGPKPLHF
TRBD1 TRBJ1-2 - TRBV30 TGTGCCTGGAGTATCCGACAGGGTAGCGGCTACACCTTC CAWSIRQGSGYTF
TRBD2 TRBJ2-7 few TRBV7-3 TGTGCCAGCAGCCCCGGACTAGCGGTCTCCTACGAGCAGTACTTC CASSPGLAVSYEQYF
- TRBJ1-6 - TRBV6-4 TGTGCCAGCAGTGTGGACAGAGAAAATTCACCCCTCAACTTT CASSVDRENSPLNF
TRBD2 TRBJ2-5 - TRBV6-5 TGTGCCAGCGGGAGAATTAGCGGGGGGCAAGAGACCCAGTACTTC CASGRISGGQETQYF
TRBD2 TRBJ2-1 - TRBV6-4 TGTGCCAGCAGCCCCACTAGCGGGGGGGCCGATGAGCAGTTCTTC CASSPTSGGADEQFF
- TRBJ1-2 - TRBV6-6 TGTGCCAGCAGTTACTCGAGCCCTACGCTCCGGGCTTTCACCTTC CASSYSSPTLRAFTF
TRBD1 TRBJ1-2 - TRBV7-9 TGTGCCAGCAGCACGCTAACAGACAGGGTCGCTTACACCTTC CASSTLTDRVAYTF
TRBD2 TRBJ2-1 - TRBV5-4 TGTGCCAGCAGCTATTCTAGCGGGGACAATGAGCAGTTCTTC CASSYSSGDNEQFF
- TRBJ1-4 - TRBV7-9 TGTGCCAGCAGCTTATGGCAGGTCGGAGGTTTCGGTCTGTTTTTT CASSLWQVGGFGLFF
- TRBJ2-7 - TRBV30 TGTGCCTGGAGTGTATTAAATGCCTACGAGCAGTACTTC CAWSVLNAYEQYF
- TRBJ1-2 - TRBV5-1 TGCGCCAGCAGCTCACAAGAGCATAACTATGGCTACACCTTC CASSSQEHNYGYTF
TRBD2 TRBJ2-1 - TRBV4-3 TGCGCCAGCAGCCCATCTAGCGGGGGGGACTATGAGCAGTTCTTC CASSPSSGGDYEQFF
- TRBJ2-2 - TRBV24-1 TGTGCCACCAGTGATTTGCCAGGACAAGGCACCGGGGAGCTGTTTTTT CATSDLPGQGTGELFF
TRBD1 TRBJ1-2 - TRBV4-1 TGCGCCAGCAGCCACCCAGGGGGGGGATATGGCTACACCTTC CASSHPGGGYGYTF
- TRBJ1-1 - TRBV6-1 TGTGCCAGCAGTGAAGCTACGGGTTTTGGGACTGAAGCTTTCTTT CASSEATGFGTEAFF
- TRBJ2-2 - TRBV27 TGTGCCAGCAGTGGGGGGCCGGGGACCGGGGAGCTGTTTTTT CASSGGPGTGELFF
- TRBJ1-6 once TRBV19 TGTGCCAGTTCCCCGGAACGCCGAGGCTCACCCCTCCACTTT CASSPERRGSPLHF
TRBD2 TRBJ2-3 - TRBV28 TGTGCCAGCAGCTCGGGACTAGCGGGGGGAGGAGATACGCAGTATTTT CASSSGLAGGGDTQYF
TRBD1 TRBJ1-2 - TRBV6-4 TGTGCCAGCAGCCCGGGACAGGGGCACTATGGCTACACCTTC CASSPGQGHYGYTF
TRBD1 TRBJ2-1 once TRBV7-9 TGTGCCAGCAGCGGGCCCAGGGGGCTCGATGAGCAGTTCTTC CASSGPRGLDEQFF
- TRBJ2-3 - TRBV4-3 TGCGCCAGCAGCCAGTTAACGGACCCGGGGGCAGATACGCAGTATTTT CASSQLTDPGADTQYF
- TRBJ2-1 - TRBV7-9 TGTGCCAGCAGCACTACCATACTAGGCCATGAGCAGTTCTTC CASSTTILGHEQFF
- TRBJ1-1 - TRBV2 TGTGCCAGCAGTGAAACTTCCCTACGAACGTCTGAAGCTTTCTTT CASSETSLRTSEAFF
- TRBJ2-2 - TRBV11-2 TGTGCCAGCAGCTTAGGAGGGTGGTCCGGGGAGCTGTTTTTT CASSLGGWSGELFF
- TRBJ1-4 - TRBV28 TGTGCCAGCAGAAATATACAGGGTGAAAAACTGTTTTTT CASRNIQGEKLFF
- TRBJ2-1 - TRBV5-4 TGTGCCAGCAGCTTGGGACTAACGGAAACCTACAATGAGCAGTTCTTC CASSLGLTETYNEQFF
- TRBJ2-6 - TRBV7-9 TGTGCCAGCAGCTCGACAGGCTTTAGCTCTGGGGCCAACGTCCTGACTTTC CASSSTGFSSGANVLTF
- TRBJ1-1 - TRBV7-9 TGTGCCAGCAGCCCAAAAACAGGGAACACTGAAGCTTTCTTT CASSPKTGNTEAFF
TRBD1 TRBJ1-1 once TRBV19 TGTGCCAGTAGGTACAGGGGGGGCACTGAAGCTTTCTTT CASRYRGGTEAFF
- TRBJ1-5 - TRBV2 TGTGCCAGCAGACTGGGCCAGCCCCAGCATTTT CASRLGQPQHF
- TRBJ2-3 - TRBV9 TGTGCCAGCAGCGCTACAGATACGCAGTATTTT CASSATDTQYF
- TRBJ1-2 - TRBV7-9 TGTGCCACGCGGTCAATTAGGAGTCGTCCAGGTGGCTACACCTTC CATRSIRSRPGGYTF
- TRBJ2-3 - TRBV18 TGTGCCAGCTCTCCTTACCAACAGGCGGATACGCAGTATTTT CASSPYQQADTQYF
- TRBJ1-5 - TRBV30 TGTGCCTGGAGTGTGTCTAATAGCAATCAGCCCCAGCATTTT CAWSVSNSNQPQHF
- TRBJ1-2 once TRBV4-1 TGCGCCAGCAGACCTACGAACAGGGCTCATGGCTACACCTTC CASRPTNRAHGYTF
- TRBJ2-4 - TRBV5-8 TGTGCCAGCAGCCCTATGCTAGCCAAAAACATTCAGTACTTC CASSPMLAKNIQYF